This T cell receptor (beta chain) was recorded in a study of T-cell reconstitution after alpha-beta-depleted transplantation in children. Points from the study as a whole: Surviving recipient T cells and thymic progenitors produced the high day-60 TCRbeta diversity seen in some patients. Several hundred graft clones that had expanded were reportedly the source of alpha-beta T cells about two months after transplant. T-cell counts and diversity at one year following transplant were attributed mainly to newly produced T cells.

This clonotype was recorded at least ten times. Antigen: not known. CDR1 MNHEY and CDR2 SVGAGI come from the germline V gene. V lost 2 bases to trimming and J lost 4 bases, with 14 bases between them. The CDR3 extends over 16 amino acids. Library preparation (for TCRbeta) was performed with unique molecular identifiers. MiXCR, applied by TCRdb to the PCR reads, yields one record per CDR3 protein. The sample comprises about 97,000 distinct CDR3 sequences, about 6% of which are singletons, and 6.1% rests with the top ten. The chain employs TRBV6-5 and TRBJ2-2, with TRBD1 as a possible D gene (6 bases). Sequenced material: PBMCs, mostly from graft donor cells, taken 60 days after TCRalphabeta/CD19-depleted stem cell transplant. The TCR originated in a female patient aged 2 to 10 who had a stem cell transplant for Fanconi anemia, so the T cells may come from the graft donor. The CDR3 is CASSYQLGAVTGELFF. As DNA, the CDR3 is TGTGCCAGCAGTTACCAATTGGGGGCCGTCACCGGGGAGCTGTTTTTT.